This T cell receptor (beta chain) originates from a study of blood T cells in healthy people across ages. Worth noting for this clonotype: Its target is unknown.

Germline CDR1 reads LGHNA; CDR2 reads YNFKEQ. With 3 bases clipped from V and 6 bases from J, the junction kept 8 bases outside the gene matches. The CDR3 has 16 amino acids. Combining a sample-barcoded 5' primer with a J-beta primer mix, a second PCR ran for roughly 6 to 12 cycles. TCRdb itself ran the 5' RACE reads through MiXCR, one entry per CDR3 protein. The data show over a million distinct CDR3 sequences, approximately 59% seen once. Notes on the study in general: Researchers deemed the diversity estimates from one million T cells underestimates.

J is TRBJ2-3 and V is TRBV4-2; TRBD2 matches at 11 bases. The receptor was derived from a man aged 18 to 29 in good health. Input material: blood. CDR3 residues: CASSQIIAGGRDTQYF. In DNA form, the CDR3 reads TGTGCCAGCAGCCAGATTATAGCGGGAGGGCGGGATACGCAGTATTTT.